This T cell receptor (beta chain) was observed in a study of CD8 T cells in ankylosing spondylitis. Study observations and caveats: Blood of patients with ankylosing spondylitis appeared to be characterized by a TCR beta motif of eight highly homologous variants. Disease-linked clones reportedly concentrated significantly in matched ankylosing spondylitis synovial fluid.

In this sample, this clonotype turned up a few times. Antigen unknown. TCRdb redid the calling of the 5' RACE reads with MiXCR, one entry per CDR3 protein. The sample carries about 500,000 distinct CDR3 sequences, approximately 5% recorded once. The V and J ends lost 4 bases and 0 bases respectively, with 12 bases between them. Per the germline V gene, CDR1 is LGHDT and CDR2 is YNNKEL (reference sequence). This CDR3 is built from 15 residues. Material for sequencing was blood, either unsorted or a sorted T cell fraction (not recorded which). The V and J genes are TRBV3-1 and TRBJ1-2, with D unclear. This TCR was recovered from a male donor with ankylosing spondylitis. The CDR3 nucleotides are TGTGCCAGCAGCCTCTCGGGGATCCCTAACTATGGCTACACCTTC. It is translated as CASSLSGIPNYGYTF.